This T cell receptor beta chain was recovered during a study of control samples from healthy donors and cancer patients. The germline V gene has CDR1 MNHEY and CDR2 SVGAGI. Trimming removed 8 bases from V and 0 bases from J; junction bases left unmatched: 9. The CDR3 has 15 residues. Only in-frame clones appear in the TCRdb table, and some are missing; sequencing was by immunoSEQ multiplex PCR. The sample lists over 85,000 clones, about 90% occurring once. This clonotype originated in a woman younger than 35 in good health. This rearrangement joins TRBV6-5 to TRBJ2-7; 8 positions match TRBD2. The sequenced sample was blood. CDR3 in DNA: TGTGCCAGCTCCCCGCCGGCGGGGGGCTCCTACGAGCAGTACTTC. It is translated as CASSPPAGGSYEQYF.